A single sample gave rise to the 19 T cell receptor beta chains below, sequenced in a study of blood T cells in healthy people across ages (dated by TCRdb to about 2015). Libraries were built with 5' RACE. Reads for this sample came from an Illumina HiSeq 2500. A second PCR of 7 to 11 cycles was performed with a sample-barcoded 5' primer and a J-beta primer mix. TCRdb redid the processing of the public reads, applying fastp at Q25 and MiXCR, and retained in-frame beta chains. Rows with a matching CDR3 protein are joined into one entry that keeps the most common DNA and genes. For this sample there are under 1 million distinct CDR3 sequences; 40% to 50% appear just once. About a fifth of the sample is held by the ten biggest clonotypes. The sample taken for sequencing was blood. The receptor set was obtained from a man aged 55 to 69 in good health.

The CDR3 bases are TGCGCCAGCAGCTTGGAGACAGGGGCGGGAGAGCAGTACTTC. Its protein product is CASSLETGAGEQYF. The chain has TRBV5-1 and TRBJ2-5; possible D gene TRBD1, 8 bases. The CDR3 has 14 residues. Germline values: CDR1 SGHRS, CDR2 YFSETQ. The V and J ends lost 0 bases and 11 bases respectively, with 17 bases between them.

The chain has TRBV28 and TRBJ2-2; D may be TRBD2 (6 bases). CDR3 length: 14 residues. V lost 6 bases, J lost 3 bases, and 11 bases lay in between. The germline CDR1 and CDR2 sequences are MDHEN and SYDVKM. In nucleotides, the CDR3 is TGTGCCAGCAGCGGGACTGGGCACACCGGGGAGCTGTTTTTT. Translating gives CASSGTGHTGELFF.

A single count supports this clonotype. This chain connects TRBV12-3 or TRBV12-4 to TRBJ2-5; no firm D call. The J call is uncertain, as TRBJ2-7 better fits the DNA end. This CDR3 is 16 amino acids long. CDR3 region: CASSPSVGVNTYEQYF. The DNA of the CDR3 is TGTGCCAGCAGCCCCTCAGTGGGCGTAAATACCTACGAGCAGTACTTC.

This rearrangement joins TRBV10-3 to TRBJ2-3; D possibly corresponds to TRBD2 (6 bases). Germline assignment: CDR1 ENHRY and CDR2 SYGVKD. The CDR3 totals 15 residues. Deletions cut 4 bases from V and 0 bases from J, with 11 bases between. The chain's CDR3 is CAISGEASSTDTQYF. The CDR3 coding sequence is TGTGCCATCAGTGGGGAGGCAAGTAGCACAGATACGCAGTATTTT.

Only a few counts were recorded for this clonotype. The J gene is TRBJ1-1, the V gene TRBV28, with unresolved D. Germline lookup yields CDR1 MDHEN and CDR2 SYDVKM. The V and J ends lost 0 bases and 1 base respectively, with 12 bases between them. The CDR3 covers 16 residues. The CDR3 bases are TGTGCCAGCAGTTTATGGAAGGCTGCATGGAACACTGAAGCTTTCTTT. Translating it yields CASSLWKAAWNTEAFF.

This clonotype was seen a handful of times. The chain joins TRBV14 to TRBJ2-7; 8 positions agree with TRBD1. The germline V gene encodes CDR1 SGHDN and CDR2 FVKESK. V dropped 1 base and J dropped 9; count of bases not matched to a gene: 14. The CDR3 runs 16 residues. As DNA, the CDR3 is TGTGCCAGCAGCCAAGTTCCGACAGGGGTGGTTGCGGTGCAGTACTTC. This encodes CASSQVPTGVVAVQYF.

J is TRBJ2-5 and V is TRBV9; 7 bases align to TRBD2. Trimming cost V 3 bases and J 5 bases; bases outside gene matches: 1. The CDR3 extends over 12 amino acids. Germline V lookup: CDR1 SGDLS, CDR2 YYNGEE. The CDR3 here is CASSGTSETQYF. For the CDR3, the DNA is TGTGCCAGCAGCGGGACTAGTGAGACCCAGTACTTC.

The chain employs TRBV20-1 and TRBJ1-6; the D is unclear. V lost 0 bases, J lost 15 bases, and 18 bases lay in between. The CDR3 has 14 amino acids. Germline CDR1 DFQATT, CDR2 SNEGSKA (reference sequence). The CDR3 protein is CSARETLPDSLLHF. The CDR3 nucleotides are TGCAGTGCTAGAGAGACCCTCCCGGATTCTCTCCTCCACTTT.

This clonotype was observed a handful of times. The chain is built from TRBV3-1 and TRBJ2-1; the D is unclear. This CDR3 is built from 13 residues. Trimming removed 0 bases from V and 9 bases from J, with 9 bases in between. Germline V CDR1 and CDR2: LGHDT, YNNKEL (reference sequence). CDR3 in amino acids: CASSQDGLGEQFF. In DNA form, the CDR3 reads TGTGCCAGCAGCCAAGATGGCTTAGGTGAGCAGTTCTTC.

V usage is TRBV10-3 and J usage is TRBJ2-3; D gene ambiguous. Trimming stripped 3 bases from V and 6 bases from J, with 7 bases between. The CDR3 sequence is 12 residues long. Germline V gene data show CDR1 as ENHRY and CDR2 as SYGVKD. CDR3 in DNA: TGTGCCATCAGTGACACGCCGGATACGCAGTATTTT. This encodes CAISDTPDTQYF.

As to this clonotype: Sequence at one end of the junction differs from germline and may be a read error. The chain employs TRBV9 and TRBJ2-5, with 10 bases aligning to TRBD2. The CDR3 runs 15 residues. CDR1 is SGDLS and CDR2 is YYNGEE in the germline V gene. Here the CDR3 DNA reads TGTGCCAGCAGCAGGCCCAGCGGGGGGGCAGAGACCCTGTACTTC. Translating gives CASSRPSGGAETLYF.

In its sample, this clonotype was seen many times. V and J are TRBV7-8 and TRBJ2-7; unclear D gene. V gave up 0 bases and J gave up 0 bases, with 9 bases separating them. Germline CDR1 SGHVS, CDR2 FQNEAQ. The CDR3 loop spans 15 amino acids. The CDR3 region is CASSLAAGLSYEQYF. CDR3 bases: TGTGCCAGCAGCTTAGCGGCAGGCCTCTCCTACGAGCAGTACTTC.

J is TRBJ1-2 and V is TRBV6-5, with unresolved D. Germline loops: CDR1 MNHEY, CDR2 SVGAGI. V gave up 7 bases and J gave up 8 bases, with 14 bases separating them. The CDR3 sequence is 12 residues long. CDR3 sequence (DNA): TGTGCCAGCAATGGTGGATTTGGAGGCTACACCTTC. Residues: CASNGGFGGYTF.

V usage is TRBV29-1 and J usage is TRBJ2-7; perhaps TRBD1 as D (5 bases). CDR3 length equals 14 residues. Germline CDR1 reads SQVTM; CDR2 reads ANQGSEA. V lost 0 bases and J lost 3, with 12 bases in between. CDR3 nucleotides: TGCAGCGTTGAAGAGGTAGGGGCTGGCTACGAGCAGTACTTC. It translates to CSVEEVGAGYEQYF.

This clonotype came up once. This chain connects TRBV5-1 to TRBJ1-2; TRBD1 matches at 8 bases. Germline V gives CDR1 SGHRS, CDR2 YFSETQ. This CDR3 is built from 14 residues. The junction had 5 bases not matched to a gene; V was cut back by 5 bases and J by 2 bases. The CDR3 region has the DNA TGCGCCAGCAGGGCCGGGACAGGCAACTATGGCTACACCTTC. Amino acid sequence: CASRAGTGNYGYTF.

In regard to this clonotype: The junction and the germline gene differ at one end; a read error may be behind it. The rearrangement joins TRBV6-1 to TRBJ2-4; D not resolved. The CDR3 sequence is 17 residues long. Germline V gene lookup returns CDR1 MNHNS and CDR2 SASEGT. The DNA of the CDR3 is TGTGCCAGCAGTGAAAATTCACAGCAGATAGCCAAAAACATTCGGTACTTC. It specifies CASSENSQQIAKNIRYF.

This clonotype is a singleton in its sample. The chain links TRBV6-1 to TRBJ1-4; maybe TRBD1 (6 bases). Between the trimmed V and J ends, which lost 1 base and 5 bases, there was a span of 14 bases. The CDR3 is 16 amino acids. Germline V lookup: CDR1 MNHNS, CDR2 SASEGT. The CDR3 DNA is TGTGCCAGCAGTGAAGAGGGGGGCAGGCTAAATGAAAAACTGTTTTTT. Translated: CASSEEGGRLNEKLFF.

Comment on this clonotype: A read error may account for a junction end that differs from germline. The chain carries TRBV25-1 and TRBJ1-3, with D perhaps TRBD1 (6 bases). This CDR3 region has 20 residues. Germline CDR1 reads MGHDK; CDR2 reads SYGVNS. CDR3 protein: CAGSEYYRGPDGGSGNTIYF. CDR3 sequence (DNA): TGTGCCGGCAGTGAATATTATCGGGGGCCGGACGGTGGTTCTGGAAACACCATATATTTT.

J is TRBJ2-7 and V is TRBV6-2 or TRBV6-3; D may be TRBD1 or TRBD2 (5 bases each). The CDR3 has 13 residues. CDR1 is MNHEY, CDR2 SVGEGT, per germline. V gave up 2 bases and J gave up 4 bases, with 9 bases separating them. The CDR3 sequence is CASSYGTHYEQYF. DNA for the CDR3: TGTGCCAGCAGTTACGGGACGCATTACGAGCAGTACTTC.